The 3 T cell receptor beta chains below come from one sample, sequenced in a study of shared clonotypes between healthy human individuals. Measured with immunoSEQ multiplex PCR; TCRdb has only the in-frame clones, and not every one. The table shows some 2,500,000 clones, with roughly 90% occurring only once. The sample consisted of naive CD4+ T cells from PBMCs. Subset defined: CD45RA+ positively selected. Receptor source: a man aged 18 to 29 in good health. Some clones in this sample may be carry-over from other donors' samples.

The V gene is TRBV7-3, the J gene TRBJ2-3; D unresolved. V gave up 2 bases and J gave up 3 bases, with 9 bases separating them. The CDR3 covers 14 residues. Germline V gives CDR1 SGHTA, CDR2 FQGTGA. The CDR3 loop reads CASSLLVGTDTQYF. Here the CDR3 DNA reads TGTGCCAGCAGCTTATTAGTTGGAACAGATACGCAGTATTTT.

V is TRBV7-8 and J is TRBJ2-3; D gene uncertain. The CDR3 extends over 16 amino acids. Germline V lookup: CDR1 SGHVS, CDR2 FQNEAQ. The V end lost 4 bases, the J end lost 2 bases, and 16 bases lay between the germline ends. In DNA form, the CDR3 reads TGTGCCAGCAGCTACCGTATTTTGGAGATCACAGATACGCAGTATTTT. It specifies CASSYRILEITDTQYF.

This chain connects TRBV10-1 to TRBJ2-5; either TRBD1 or TRBD2 may fit D (5 bases each). V was shortened by 7 bases and J by 1 base, with 13 bases between the two germline ends. Germline V CDR1 and CDR2: WNHNN, SYGVQD (reference sequence). The CDR3 length is 14 residues. CDR3 region: CASTPPGAQETQYF. In DNA, the CDR3 is TGCGCCAGCACCCCACCCGGGGCCCAAGAGACCCAGTACTTC.